The source of this T cell receptor beta chain is a study of T cells in Graves' hyperthyroidism and ophthalmopathy. Study observations and caveats: Researchers found most expanded thyroid clonotypes above 0.001 in blood as well.

V was trimmed by 8 bases and J by 0 bases, leaving 2 bases between them. This CDR3 has 10 amino acids. Germline CDR1 DFQATT, CDR2 SNEGSKA (reference sequence). Among the patients, aged 18 to 65, hyperthyroidism was newly diagnosed and had lasted under 2 months. On the basis of clinical symptoms, serum thyroxine and TRAb, thyroid ultrasound and orbital computed tomography, diagnoses were made. There were TCR beta CDR3 regions amplified from RNA transcripts. The HTBI primer set served for first-round RT-PCR of the TCR CDR3. TCRdb analysed the multiplex PCR reads with MiXCR anew, one entry per CDR3 protein. The sample contains a few hundred thousand distinct CDR3 sequences, roughly an eighth of which appear only once. This clonotype was recorded at least ten times. The antigen remains unidentified.

The sequenced sample consisted of blood. The V and J genes are TRBV20-1 and TRBJ2-1; D ambiguous. This receptor was obtained from a young woman with Graves' hyperthyroidism. The CDR3 region is CSPSYNEQFF. The CDR3, as DNA: TGCAGTCCCTCCTACAATGAGCAGTTCTTC.